Below are 12 T cell receptor beta chains sequenced from a single sample in a study of T cell changes during pregnancy in multiple sclerosis. Using immunoSEQ multiplex PCR, the repertoire was profiled, and TCRdb retains in-frame clones only, with some absent. The sample contains roughly 100,000 clones, roughly 91% of which appear only once. Material: peripheral blood, obtained after pregnancy. The receptors stem from a female donor in good health, enrolled as a control in a pregnancy study.

This chain links TRBV4-3 with TRBJ1-4; D remains ambiguous. The V end was cut by 10 bases, the J end by 0 bases, with 15 bases between. The CDR3 is 15 residues long. Germline assignment: CDR1 LGHNA and CDR2 YSLEER. The CDR3 DNA is TGCGCCACTAGCTTCAAGCTTGCAACTAATGAAAAACTGTTTTTT. Translated: CATSFKLATNEKLFF.

V usage is TRBV7-6 and J usage is TRBJ2-3; TRBD2 matches at 7 bases. Unmatched junction bases numbered 10, after V lost 5 bases and J lost 5 bases. Germline V gives CDR1 SGHVS, CDR2 FNYEAQ. This CDR3 is 15 amino acids long. DNA of the CDR3: TGTGCCAGCAGCCCGACTAGCAAAACGTTAGATACGCAGTATTTT. Translated: CASSPTSKTLDTQYF. Filled out from reference TRBV7-6 and TRBJ2-3, the complete variable domain reads GAGVSQSPRYKVTKRGQDVALRCDPISGHVSLYWYRQALGQGPEFLTYFNYEAQQDKSGLPNDRFSAERPEGSISTLTIQRTEQRDSAMYRCASSPTSKTLDTQYFGPGTRLTVL.

The chain has TRBV7-9 and TRBJ1-1, with D uncertain. The CDR3 loop spans 14 amino acids. The germline CDR1 and CDR2 sequences are SEHNR and FQNEAQ (reference sequence). Trimming stripped 2 bases from V and 3 bases from J, with 10 bases between. CDR3: CASSLMSRDTEAFF. The CDR3 region has the DNA TGTGCCAGCAGCTTAATGAGCCGGGACACTGAAGCTTTCTTT.

This clone was picked up a small number of times. This sequence joins TRBV2 and TRBJ1-1, with 7 nucleotides matching TRBD1. Germline trimming cut 5 bases from V and 7 bases from J; bases unmatched to any gene: 7. Germline CDR1 is SNHLY and CDR2 is FYNNEI. The CDR3 spans 13 residues. The CDR3 reads CASSLDRAREAFF. The DNA for the CDR3 is TGTGCCAGCAGTTTAGACAGGGCGCGTGAAGCTTTCTTT.

The chain couples TRBV5-1 to TRBJ2-3, with 12 bases matching TRBD1. CDR1 is SGHRS and CDR2 is YFSETQ in the germline V gene. The J segment lost 4 bases and the V segment lost 0 bases, leaving 3 bases of the junction unmatched. The CDR3 consists of 16 residues. CDR3 loop: CASSLGDRGLADTQYF. In DNA form, the CDR3 reads TGCGCCAGCAGCTTGGGGGACAGGGGGCTCGCAGATACGCAGTATTTT.

The V gene is TRBV14, the J gene TRBJ1-2; 10 nucleotides agree with TRBD1. From germline, CDR1 is SGHDN and CDR2 FVKESK. Unmatched junction bases numbered 5, after V lost 1 base and J lost 6 bases. The CDR3 loop spans 15 amino acids. The CDR3 is CASSQVLGTGDGYTF. CDR3 DNA sequence: TGTGCCAGCAGCCAAGTACTAGGGACAGGGGATGGCTACACCTTC.

V is TRBV15 and J is TRBJ2-6; no definite D call. Germline V CDR1 and CDR2: LNHNV, YYDKDF (reference sequence). Between the trimmed V and J ends, which lost 11 bases and 1 base, there was a span of 3 bases. The CDR3 totals 11 residues. The chain's CDR3 is CAASGANVLTF. In DNA form, the CDR3 reads TGTGCCGCGTCTGGGGCCAACGTCCTGACTTTC.

The chain links TRBV11-2 to TRBJ1-2; 8 nucleotides match TRBD1. V dropped 6 bases and J dropped 7; count of bases not matched to a gene: 10. Germline lookup yields CDR1 SGHAT and CDR2 FQNNGV. The CDR3 length is 14 residues. CDR3 protein: CASSLGAGGGGYTF. In nucleotides, the CDR3 is TGTGCCAGCAGTCTCGGGGCAGGGGGCGGTGGCTACACCTTC.

The V gene is TRBV5-1, the J gene TRBJ1-4; 12 nucleotides align to TRBD1. The CDR3 extends over 15 amino acids. The V gene end was trimmed by 7 bases and the J gene end by 7 bases; junction bases not matched to a gene: 8. Germline CDR1 and CDR2: SGHRS and YFSETQ. The CDR3 is CASGGQGAQGEKLFF. CDR3 coding DNA: TGCGCCAGCGGGGGACAGGGGGCGCAGGGTGAAAAACTGTTTTTT.

The genes are TRBV6-7 and TRBJ1-6; 7 bases match TRBD1. TRBV6-7 counts as an open reading frame of uncertain function. V was clipped by 0 bases and J by 5 bases; unmatched bases: 7. The CDR3 covers 17 residues. The chain's CDR3 is CASSYSRQGENNSPLHF. The CDR3, as DNA: TGTGCCAGCAGTTACTCGAGACAGGGCGAAAATAATTCACCCCTCCACTTT.

The V gene is TRBV9, the J gene TRBJ2-1; 12 nucleotides agree with TRBD2. The CDR3 totals 14 residues. Looked up from germline, CDR1 is SGDLS and CDR2 is YYNGEE. V shed 4 bases and J 8 bases; nucleotides not matched to a gene: 4. The CDR3 sequence is CASSTTSGGYEQFF. The CDR3 nucleotides read TGTGCCAGCAGCACGACTAGCGGGGGCTATGAGCAGTTCTTC.

The chain uses TRBV4-1 and TRBJ2-7, with 7 nucleotides matching TRBD1. Trimming cost V 1 base and J 4 bases; bases outside gene matches: 7. Looked up from germline, CDR1 is MGHRA and CDR2 is YSYEKL. This CDR3 is built from 15 residues. CDR3 residues: CASSQGPQGEYEQYF. The CDR3 DNA follows: TGCGCCAGCAGCCAAGGGCCCCAGGGGGAGTACGAGCAGTACTTC.